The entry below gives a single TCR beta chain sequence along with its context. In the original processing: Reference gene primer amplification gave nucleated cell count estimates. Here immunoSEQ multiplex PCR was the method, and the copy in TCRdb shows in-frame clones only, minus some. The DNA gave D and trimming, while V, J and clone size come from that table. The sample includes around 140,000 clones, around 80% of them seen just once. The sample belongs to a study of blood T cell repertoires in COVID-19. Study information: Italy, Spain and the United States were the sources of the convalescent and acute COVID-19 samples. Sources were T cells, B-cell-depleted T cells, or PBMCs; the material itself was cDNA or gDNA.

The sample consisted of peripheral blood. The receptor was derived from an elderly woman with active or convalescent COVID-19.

CDR3 loop: CASSKDSPSYTF. CDR3 bases: TGTGCCAGCAGCAAGGACAGCCCCAGCTACACCTTC. The V gene is TRBV3-1 (or the pseudogene TRBV3-2), the J gene TRBJ1-2, with D possibly being TRBD1 (6 bases). The CDR3 has 12 residues. CDR1 LGHDT and CDR2 YNNKEL come from the germline V gene (reference sequence). Trimming cost V 5 bases and J 9 bases, with 13 bases left between them.